This T cell receptor beta chain originates from a study of blood T cell repertoires in COVID-19. Background on the study: The study drew acute and convalescent COVID-19 samples from the United States, Italy and Spain. T cells, B-cell-depleted T cells, or PBMCs provided the cDNA or gDNA that served as material.

V lost 4 bases and J lost 4, with 10 bases in between. The CDR3 contains 13 residues. The germline V gene encodes CDR1 SGHNT and CDR2 YYREEE (reference sequence). In the authors' workflow: Reference gene primer amplification yielded estimated nucleated cell counts. Clones were sequenced by immunoSEQ multiplex PCR, and TCRdb holds only the in-frame ones, with some missing. D and trimming come from the DNA, and the V and J calls and clone size come from that table. This sample has 200,000 to 250,000 clones; over 75% occur once, and the top ten carry 3% to 4%. The sequenced material came from PBMCs or T cells enriched from blood (not recorded which). This receptor was taken from a woman aged 55-69 years who had recovered from COVID-19. The V gene is TRBV5-4, the J gene TRBJ2-3; D perhaps matches TRBD1 (6 bases). The CDR3 DNA follows: TGTGCCAGCAGCCCGAACAGGGCAGATACGCAGTATTTT. Encoded protein: CASSPNRADTQYF.